This T cell receptor (beta chain) was obtained from a study of cytomegalovirus exposure and HLA in healthy donors. Vbeta (60) and Jbeta (13) primers were used in the PCR. The repertoire was sequenced with immunoSEQ multiplex PCR; TCRdb's copy has only in-frame clones and lacks some. The sample lists around 150,000 clones, 55% to 75% occurring once. Trimming cost V 7 bases and J 5 bases; bases outside gene matches: 8. Germline CDR1 SGHVS, CDR2 FQNEAQ. The CDR3 extends over 14 amino acids. V gene TRBV7-8 combines with J gene TRBJ2-1; 7 bases are shared with TRBD2. The specimen sequenced was PBMCs. This receptor was taken from a woman aged 55-75 years in good health and CMV-seropositive. CDR3 protein: CASILREAHNEQFF. CDR3 bases: TGTGCCAGCATCCTTCGGGAGGCCCACAATGAGCAGTTCTTC.